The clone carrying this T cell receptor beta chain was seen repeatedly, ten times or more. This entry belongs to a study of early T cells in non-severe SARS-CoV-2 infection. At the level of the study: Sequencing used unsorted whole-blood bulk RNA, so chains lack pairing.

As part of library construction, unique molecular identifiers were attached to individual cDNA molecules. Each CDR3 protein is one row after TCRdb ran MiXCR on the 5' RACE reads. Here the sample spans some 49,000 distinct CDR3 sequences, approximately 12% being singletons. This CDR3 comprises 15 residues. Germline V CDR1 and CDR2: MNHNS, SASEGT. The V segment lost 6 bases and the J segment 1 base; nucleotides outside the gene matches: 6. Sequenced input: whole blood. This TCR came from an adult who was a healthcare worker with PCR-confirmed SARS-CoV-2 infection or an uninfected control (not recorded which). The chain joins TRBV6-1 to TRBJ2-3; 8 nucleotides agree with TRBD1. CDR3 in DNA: TGTGCCAGCAGGGTTCAGGACAGGGGCACAGATACGCAGTATTTT. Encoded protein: CASRVQDRGTDTQYF.